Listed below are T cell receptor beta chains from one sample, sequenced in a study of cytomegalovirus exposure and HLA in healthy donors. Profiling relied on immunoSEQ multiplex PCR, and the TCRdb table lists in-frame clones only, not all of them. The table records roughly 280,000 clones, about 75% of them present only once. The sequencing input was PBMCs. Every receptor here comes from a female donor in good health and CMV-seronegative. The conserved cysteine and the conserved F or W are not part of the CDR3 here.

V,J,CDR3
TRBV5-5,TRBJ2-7,ASSLAQGSYEQY
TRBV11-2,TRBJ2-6,ASSLLGAGANVLT
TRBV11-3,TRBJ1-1,ASSLEPGAVNTEAF
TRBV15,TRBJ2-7,ATSRAVLGQLSYEQY
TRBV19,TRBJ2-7,ASSTGTSGRAGYEQY
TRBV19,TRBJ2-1,ASSIQGLVSDNEQF
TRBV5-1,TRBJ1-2,ASSLLSANYGYT
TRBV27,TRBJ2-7,ASRVQGGPSEQY
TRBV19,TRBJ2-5,ASSKTSGKVGETQY
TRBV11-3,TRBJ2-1,ASSSTGDSYNEQF
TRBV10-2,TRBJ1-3,ASSESGGRGPGNTIY
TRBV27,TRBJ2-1,ERGGDSYNEQF
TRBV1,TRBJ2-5,TSSQPAHQETQY
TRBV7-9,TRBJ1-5,ASSLDTGTYSNQPQH
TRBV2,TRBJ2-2,ASSFATSGRGDTGELF
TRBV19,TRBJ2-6,ASRSGANVLT
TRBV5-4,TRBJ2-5,ASSSTSGRPKETQY
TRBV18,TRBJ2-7,ASSPRDYEQY
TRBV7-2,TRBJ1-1,ASSSGTGMNTEAF
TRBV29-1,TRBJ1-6,SVPGPTNNSPLH
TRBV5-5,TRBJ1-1,ASSLGTNKLTEAF
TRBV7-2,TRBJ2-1,ASSRLAGAFGEQF
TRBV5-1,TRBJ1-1,ASVGGENTEAF
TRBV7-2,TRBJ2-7,ASSFRQDLSYEQY
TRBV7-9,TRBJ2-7,SSSPGSTYEQY
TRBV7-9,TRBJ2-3,ASSSRDRIPDTQY
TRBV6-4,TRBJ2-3,ASSPNGLAGGTDTQY
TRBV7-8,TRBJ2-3,ASCHSGTGGTDTQY
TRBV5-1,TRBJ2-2,ASSRTPRSSGRPSTGELF
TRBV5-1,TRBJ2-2,ASSLGNRGEHTGELF
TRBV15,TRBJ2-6,ATSAGLAGGSGANVLT
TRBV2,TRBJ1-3,ATDRSSGNTIY
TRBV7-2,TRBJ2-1,ASSSSHGTSGRNEQF
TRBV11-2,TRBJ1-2,ASSLGGIFGQGELHGYT
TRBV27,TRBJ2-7,ASSHLMPAGAENEQY
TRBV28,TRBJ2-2,ASSSGKGDTGELF
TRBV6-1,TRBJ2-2,ASSDPGLAGYTGELF
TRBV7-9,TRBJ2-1,ASSHSGSYPDEQF
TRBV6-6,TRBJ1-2,ASSYSARVEGYT
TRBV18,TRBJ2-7,ASSPWNTGSDEQY
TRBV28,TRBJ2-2,ASRYYRDGELF
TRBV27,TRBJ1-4,ASSNFVGGAREKLF